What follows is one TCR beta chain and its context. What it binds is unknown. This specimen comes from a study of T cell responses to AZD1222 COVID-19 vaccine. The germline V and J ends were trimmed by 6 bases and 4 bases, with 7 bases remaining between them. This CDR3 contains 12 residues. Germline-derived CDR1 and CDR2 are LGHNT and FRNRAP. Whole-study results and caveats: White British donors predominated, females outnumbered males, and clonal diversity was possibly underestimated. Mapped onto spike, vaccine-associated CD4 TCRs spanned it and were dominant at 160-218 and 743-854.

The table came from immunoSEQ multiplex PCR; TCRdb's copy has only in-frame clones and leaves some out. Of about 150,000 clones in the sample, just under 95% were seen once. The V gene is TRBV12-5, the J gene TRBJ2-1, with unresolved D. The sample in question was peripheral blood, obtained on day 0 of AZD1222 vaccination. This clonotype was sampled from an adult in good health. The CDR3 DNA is TGTGCTAGTGGCCGTGCTTACAATGAGCAGTTCTTC. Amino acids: CASGRAYNEQFF.